These 23 T cell receptor beta chains originate from one sample sequenced in a study of blood T cells in healthy people across ages. Primed by a sample-barcoded 5' primer and a J-beta primer mix, a second PCR proceeded for roughly 6 to 12 cycles. One entry per CDR3 protein results from TCRdb running MiXCR on the 5' RACE reads. The sample has fewer than 2,000,000 distinct CDR3 sequences, roughly 32% seen once. Input material: blood. These receptors were collected from a woman aged 30 to 39 in good health.

The chain couples TRBV12-3 or TRBV12-4 to TRBJ1-6; 8 bases are shared with TRBD1. The CDR3 contains 14 residues. V gave up 3 bases and J gave up 10 bases; unmatched junction bases: 5. The CDR3 DNA follows: TGTGCCAGCAGTTTTCAGGGGGCAGAATCACCCCTCCACTTT. Encoded protein: CASSFQGAESPLHF.

The chain carries TRBV27 and TRBJ1-4; D unclear. The germline V and J ends were trimmed by 2 bases and 5 bases, with 21 bases remaining between them. This CDR3 region has 18 residues. Germline values: CDR1 MNHEY, CDR2 SMNVEV (reference sequence). The CDR3 DNA sequence: TGTGCCAGCAGTTTAAGTTTCAGGTTACTTGGCCAGAATGAAAAACTGTTTTTT. This gives the protein CASSLSFRLLGQNEKLFF.

Only a few counts were recorded for this clonotype. The CDR3 sequence: CSVGSRDTQYF. The CDR3 nucleotides are TGCAGTGTTGGTTCTAGGGATACGCAGTATTTT. The chain combines TRBV20-1 with TRBJ2-3; D not certain. CDR1 and CDR2 (germline): DFQATT, SNEGSKA (reference sequence). The CDR3 has 11 amino acids. Trimming left V 7 bases short and J 6 bases short, with 11 bases between.

The chain combines TRBV12-3 or TRBV12-4 with TRBJ2-3, with D tentatively TRBD1 (5 bases). Between the trimmed V and J ends, which lost 3 bases and 4 bases, there was a span of 11 bases. The CDR3 loop spans 14 amino acids. CDR3 nucleotide sequence: TGTGCCAGCAGTTTTGCAGGGTGGGCAGATACGCAGTATTTT. Translation gives CASSFAGWADTQYF.

The CDR3 DNA follows: TGTGCCAGCAGTGAAGGCCTACGCTTGGGTTCACCCCTCCACTTT. This translates into CASSEGLRLGSPLHF. This chain uses TRBV6-1 with TRBJ1-6; the D is unclear. This CDR3 has 15 amino acids. The V and J ends lost 1 base and 9 bases respectively, with 13 bases between them. From germline, CDR1 is MNHNS and CDR2 SASEGT.

The chain carries TRBV21-1 and TRBJ2-3; the D call TRBD2 from the table was never checked on the DNA. TRBV21-1 is a known pseudogene. The CDR3 loop spans 16 amino acids. The DNA for the CDR3 is TGTGCCAGCAGCAAAGGACAGGGCGGGAGGTTGTATACGCAGTATTTT. Translating it yields CASSKGQGGRLYTQYF.

The rearrangement joins TRBV6-6 to TRBJ2-1, with TRBD1 identical over 7 bases. CDR3 length: 16 amino acids. The V gene's germline CDR1 is MNHNY and CDR2 SVGAGI (reference sequence). V gave up 6 bases and J gave up 1 base; unmatched junction bases: 9. CDR3 in amino acids: CASSQGGFGSYNEQFF. CDR3 coding DNA: TGTGCCAGCAGCCAAGGGGGCTTCGGGTCCTACAATGAGCAGTTCTTC.

The V and J genes are TRBV6-1 and TRBJ1-5; D not certain. V was cut by 6 bases and J by 4 bases, with 16 bases left in between. The CDR3 totals 15 residues. The V gene's germline CDR1 is MNHNS and CDR2 SASEGT. The CDR3, as DNA: TGTGCCAGCAGGCAAGACAAGGGCATTAATCAGCCCCAGCATTTT. Translated, it gives CASRQDKGINQPQHF.

In this sample, this clonotype turned up a few times. This chain joins TRBV29-1 and TRBJ1-1; no clear D gene. V shed 5 bases and J shed 4 bases, with 11 bases lying between them. This CDR3 is 12 amino acids long. Per germline, CDR1 SQVTM and CDR2 ANQGSEA. CDR3 region: CSVLVSTTEAFF. The CDR3 nucleotides are TGCAGCGTTCTGGTCAGTACCACTGAAGCTTTCTTT.

In DNA, the CDR3 is TGCGCCAGCAGCCAAGTAATGGCCAGGGGAATTCAGCCCCAGCATTTT. This translates into CASSQVMARGIQPQHF. The chain has TRBV4-1 and TRBJ1-5; TRBD1 is a possible D gene (6 bases). V lost 1 base and J 6 bases, leaving 16 bases between the germline ends. Germline V gene lookup returns CDR1 MGHRA and CDR2 YSYEKL. The CDR3 length is 16 residues.

The chain links TRBV12-3 or TRBV12-4 to TRBJ2-1, with 8 bases matching TRBD1. Losses at the gene ends were 8 bases for V and 6 bases for J; bases not matched to a gene: 6. The length of the CDR3 is 13 residues. CDR3 sequence reads: CASVNTGGNEQFF. DNA for the CDR3: TGTGCCAGCGTTAATACAGGGGGCAATGAGCAGTTCTTC.

The chain is built from TRBV11-2 and TRBJ1-4, with a tentative D call TRBD1 (5 bases). Germline CDR1 SGHAT, CDR2 FQNNGV. Trimming stripped 3 bases from V and 0 bases from J, with 8 bases between. The CDR3 consists of 15 residues. The CDR3 loop is CASSFQGATNEKLFF. The CDR3 DNA reads as TGTGCCAGCAGCTTTCAGGGTGCAACTAATGAAAAACTGTTTTTT.

The CDR3 spells CASSVFPELGAIISGANVLTF. DNA of the CDR3: TGTGCCAGCAGCGTATTCCCAGAGCTAGGGGCGATCATCTCTGGGGCCAACGTCCTGACTTTC. The chain has TRBV9 and TRBJ2-6; D possibly corresponds to TRBD1 (5 bases). The CDR3 is made up of 21 amino acids. Germline values: CDR1 SGDLS, CDR2 YYNGEE. V was cut by 1 base and J by 0 bases, with 23 bases left in between.

V is TRBV28 and J is TRBJ1-2, with D tentatively TRBD1 (6 bases). V was shortened by 3 bases and J by 8 bases, with 13 bases between the two germline ends. CDR1 and CDR2 from the germline V gene are MDHEN and SYDVKM. The CDR3 contains 13 residues. The CDR3 here is CASSFTGSSGYTF. The CDR3 coding sequence is TGTGCCAGCAGTTTCACAGGGAGTAGCGGCTACACCTTC.

This clonotype has only a few counts. This chain connects TRBV4-1 to TRBJ1-5; tentative D call: TRBD1 (6 bases). The length of the CDR3 is 18 residues. Between the trimmed V and J ends, which lost 6 bases and 4 bases, there was a span of 25 bases. Germline CDR1 reads MGHRA; CDR2 reads YSYEKL. CDR3 amino acids: CASSTKGVEGLRNQPQHF. The CDR3 nucleotides are TGCGCCAGCAGTACAAAGGGGGTTGAAGGTCTGAGGAATCAGCCCCAGCATTTT.

Concerning this clonotype: Germline is not matched at one junction end, which may reflect a read error. The chain recombines TRBV12-3 or TRBV12-4 with TRBJ2-5; weak D call: TRBD1 (5 bases). The CDR3 has 13 amino acids. The CDR3, as DNA: TGTGCCTGCAGGGCCGCGGTCCAAGAGACCCAGTACTTC. It yields the protein CACRAAVQETQYF.

This chain links TRBV6-5 with TRBJ2-3; D gene unclear. The CDR3 sequence is 14 residues long. V gave up 2 bases and J gave up 4 bases, with 10 bases separating them. The germline V gene has CDR1 MNHEY and CDR2 SVGAGI. Here the CDR3 reads CASSYGVSADTQYF. For the CDR3, the DNA is TGTGCCAGCAGTTACGGGGTCAGCGCAGATACGCAGTATTTT.

A remark on this clonotype: A read error may produce the germline difference seen at one junction end. This sequence joins TRBV2 and TRBJ2-7; 8 bases are a match to TRBD2. The CDR3 spans 14 residues. The V gene's germline CDR1 is SNHLY and CDR2 FYNNEI. The CDR3 coding sequence is TGTGCCAGCAGTAATAGCGGGAATGCGGTCGAGCGGTACTTC. Translating gives CASSNSGNAVERYF.

This clonotype was seen a handful of times. This sequence joins TRBV20-1 and TRBJ2-1; a possible D gene is TRBD2 (6 bases). The CDR3 has 12 amino acids. The V gene lost 3 bases and the J gene lost 12 bases, with 15 bases spanning the gap. The V gene's germline CDR1 is DFQATT and CDR2 SNEGSKA (reference sequence). The CDR3 protein is CSARVGGTGQFF. CDR3 sequence (DNA): TGCAGTGCTAGGGTGGGGGGAACAGGGCAGTTCTTC.

This clonotype was seen a few times. This chain uses TRBV15 with TRBJ2-5; the D gene is possibly TRBD2 (5 bases). Trimming removed 8 bases at V and 4 bases at J, with 11 bases between. Germline V gene data show CDR1 as LNHNV and CDR2 as YYDKDF (reference sequence). CDR3 length equals 12 residues. CDR3 region: CATSRGSETQYF. CDR3 bases: TGTGCCACCTCTCGGGGTTCAGAGACCCAGTACTTC. The entire variable domain, with the rest obtained from reference TRBV15 and TRBJ2-5, is as follows: DAMVIQNPRYQVTQFGKPVTLSCSQTLNHNVMYWYQQKSSQAPKLLFHYYDKDFNNEADTPDNFQSRRPNTSFCFLDIRSPGLGDTAMYLCATSRGSETQYFGPGTRLLVL.

There are many counts of this clonotype. The V call is TRBV29-1, the J call TRBJ2-5; weak D call: TRBD2 (5 bases). There are 13 residues in the CDR3. Germline CDR1 reads SQVTM; CDR2 reads ANQGSEA. Trimming stripped 4 bases from V and 4 bases from J, with 13 bases between. The CDR3 loop is CSVARLAGETQYF. Here the CDR3 DNA reads TGCAGCGTTGCTAGGCTAGCAGGAGAGACCCAGTACTTC.

This clonotype was counted a few times. The chain couples TRBV6-1 to TRBJ2-4; a possible D gene is TRBD1 (6 bases). The J call may be mistaken, given a closer DNA end match to TRBJ2-7. Germline CDR1 and CDR2: MNHNS and SASEGT. The CDR3 runs 13 residues. The CDR3 here is CASSEQGHCEQYF. The CDR3 DNA sequence: TGTGCCAGCAGTGAACAGGGGCATTGCGAGCAGTACTTC.

This clonotype appeared a few times. The chain is built from TRBV28 and TRBJ2-7; D is undetermined. V was clipped by 3 bases and J by 2 bases, with 11 bases between them. The CDR3 is made up of 14 amino acids. Germline V gene sequence: CDR1 MDHEN, CDR2 SYDVKM. CDR3 sequence (DNA): TGTGCCAGCAGTTTGGGCGGAAAAACCTACGAGCAGTACTTC. Its translation is CASSLGGKTYEQYF.